This T cell receptor beta chain emerged from a study of regulatory T cells in long-lasting Graves disease. The time point: persistent/refractory GD, antithyroid drugs over 5 years with positive TRAb. PBMC-extracted RNA yielded the TCR library. EDTA tubes held roughly 8.1 milliliters of peripheral blood from each patient. The CDR3 sequence is 13 residues long. The V gene's germline CDR1 is GTSNPN and CDR2 SVGIG (reference sequence). Trimming took 0 bases from V and 7 from J, leaving 12 bases between them. Many counts were recorded for this clonotype. The target antigen is unknown. Arm-PCR with iRepertoire HTBI primers amplified the CDR3 regions for these TCR beta libraries. A single record per CDR3 protein comes from TCRdb applying MiXCR to the multiplex PCR reads. This table has about 470,000 distinct CDR3 sequences, around 21% appearing once. Study-level findings and limits: The number of shared public clonotypes was higher in persistent patients (roughly 3,000) than new patients (approximately 1,000).

The chain couples TRBV30 to TRBJ1-2; no firm D call. This sequence was found in a female donor with Graves disease. Sample: peripheral blood mononuclear cells (PBMCs), taken when the disease was refractory, from a patient treated with antithyroid drugs. For the CDR3, the DNA is TGTGCCTGGAGTGTATTGGGGATTCGTGGCTACACCTTC. Amino acid sequence: CAWSVLGIRGYTF.